Included here is one T cell receptor (beta chain) sequence, with context. Some clones are missing from TCRdb's copy, which holds only in-frame ones; the method was immunoSEQ multiplex PCR. The data contain about 87,000 clones, roughly four fifths of them singletons. These data come from a study of blood T cell repertoires in COVID-19. On the study more broadly: COVID-19 samples from acute and convalescent phases originated in the United States, Italy and Spain.

Germline lookup yields CDR1 SGHAT and CDR2 FQNNGV. V shed 3 bases and J 6 bases; nucleotides not matched to a gene: 10. The CDR3 extends over 15 amino acids. Sequences were obtained from peripheral blood. This TCR was recovered from an older woman with acute or convalescent COVID-19. The chain is built from TRBV11-2 and TRBJ1-1, with TRBD1 matching 7 bases. The CDR3 here is CASSFTYRGSPEAFF. In DNA, the CDR3 is TGTGCCAGCAGCTTCACCTACAGGGGATCCCCTGAAGCTTTCTTT.